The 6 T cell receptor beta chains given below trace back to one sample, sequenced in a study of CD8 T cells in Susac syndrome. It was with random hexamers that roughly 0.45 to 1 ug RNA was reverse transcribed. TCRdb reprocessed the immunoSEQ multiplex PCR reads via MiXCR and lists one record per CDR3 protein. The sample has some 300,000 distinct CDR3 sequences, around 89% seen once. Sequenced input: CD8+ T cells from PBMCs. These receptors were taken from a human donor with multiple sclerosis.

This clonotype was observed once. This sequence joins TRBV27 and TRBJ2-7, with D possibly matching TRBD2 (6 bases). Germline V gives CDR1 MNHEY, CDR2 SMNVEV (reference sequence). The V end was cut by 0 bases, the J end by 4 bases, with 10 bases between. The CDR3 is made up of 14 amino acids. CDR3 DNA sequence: TGTGCCAGCAGTTTATCACGGACTACTTACGAGCAGTACTTC. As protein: CASSLSRTTYEQYF.

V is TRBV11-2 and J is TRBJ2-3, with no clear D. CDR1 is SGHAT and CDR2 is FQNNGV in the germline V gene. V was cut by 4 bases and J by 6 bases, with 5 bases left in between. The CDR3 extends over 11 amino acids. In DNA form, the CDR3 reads TGTGCCAGCAGCTCGGTGGATACGCAGTATTTT. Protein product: CASSSVDTQYF.

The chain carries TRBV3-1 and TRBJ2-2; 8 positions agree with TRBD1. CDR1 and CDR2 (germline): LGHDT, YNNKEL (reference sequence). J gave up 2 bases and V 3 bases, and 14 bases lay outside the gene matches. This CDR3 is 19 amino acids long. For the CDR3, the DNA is TGTGCCAGCAGCCAGGCCGGACAGGGAACCTCCACTAACACCGGGGAGCTGTTTTTT. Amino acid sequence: CASSQAGQGTSTNTGELFF.

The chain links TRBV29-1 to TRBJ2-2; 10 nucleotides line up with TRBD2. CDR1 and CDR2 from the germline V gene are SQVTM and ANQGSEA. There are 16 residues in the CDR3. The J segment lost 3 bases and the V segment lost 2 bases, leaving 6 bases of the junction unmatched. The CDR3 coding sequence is TGCAGCGTTGAACCTAGCGGGAGAGGGTACACCGGGGAGCTGTTTTTT. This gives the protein CSVEPSGRGYTGELFF.

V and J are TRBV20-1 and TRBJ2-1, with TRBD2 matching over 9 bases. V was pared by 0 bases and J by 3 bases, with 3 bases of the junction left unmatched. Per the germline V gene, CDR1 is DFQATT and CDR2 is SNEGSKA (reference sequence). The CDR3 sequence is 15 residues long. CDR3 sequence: CSARELAGSYNEQFF. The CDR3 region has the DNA TGCAGTGCTAGAGAGCTAGCGGGGAGCTACAATGAGCAGTTCTTC.

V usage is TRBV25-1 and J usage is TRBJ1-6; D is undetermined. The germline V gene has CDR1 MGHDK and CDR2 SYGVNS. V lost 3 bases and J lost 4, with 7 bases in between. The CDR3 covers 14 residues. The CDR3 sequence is CASSERVYNSPLHF. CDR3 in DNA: TGTGCCAGCAGTGAGCGTGTTTATAATTCACCCCTCCACTTT.